These T cell receptor beta chains were read from a single sample in a study of post-analysis software for immune sequencing data. Each CDR3 protein is one row after TCRdb ran MiXCR on the PCR reads. The data contain about 800,000 distinct CDR3 sequences, approximately 30% of them singletons. The source material was blood. Receptors originate from a girl aged 10-17 years with multiple sclerosis. The CDR3 runs from the conserved cysteine through the conserved F or W. A D gene is named only where the DNA matches it firmly. The listing skips clone size in some rows; elsewhere it reads once, few, many or a size class.

d_call: NA; v_call: TRBV10-3; clone_size: NA; j_call: TRBJ2-7; cdr3_aa: CAITTGQGYYEQYF; cdr3_nt: TGTGCCATCACCACAGGTCAGGGGTATTACGAGCAGTACTTC
d_call: TRBD2; v_call: TRBV6-1; clone_size: NA; j_call: TRBJ2-1; cdr3_aa: CASSDYGLVGEQFF; cdr3_nt: TGTGCCAGCAGTGACTACGGACTAGTGGGTGAGCAGTTCTTC
d_call: NA; v_call: TRBV28; clone_size: NA; j_call: TRBJ2-3; cdr3_aa: CASSPRRGRDTDTQYF; cdr3_nt: TGTGCCAGCAGCCCCCGCCGAGGGAGAGACACAGATACGCAGTATTTT
d_call: TRBD1; v_call: TRBV28; clone_size: NA; j_call: TRBJ2-3; cdr3_aa: CASGQGSTDTQYF; cdr3_nt: TGTGCCAGCGGACAGGGTTCTACAGATACGCAGTATTTT
d_call: NA; v_call: TRBV20-1; clone_size: few; j_call: TRBJ2-5; cdr3_aa: CSASIETQYF; cdr3_nt: TGCAGTGCTAGCATAGAGACCCAGTACTTC
d_call: NA; v_call: TRBV20-1; clone_size: few; j_call: TRBJ2-7; cdr3_aa: CSARWGLDGESWSYEQYF; cdr3_nt: TGCAGTGCTAGGTGGGGGTTGGATGGGGAGTCTTGGTCCTACGAGCAGTACTTC
d_call: NA; v_call: TRBV20-1; clone_size: NA; j_call: TRBJ2-7; cdr3_aa: CSARDRGLTYEQYF; cdr3_nt: TGCAGTGCTAGAGATAGGGGACTTACCTACGAGCAGTACTTC
d_call: TRBD1; v_call: TRBV14; clone_size: NA; j_call: TRBJ1-6; cdr3_aa: CASSQDRGVSPLHF; cdr3_nt: TGTGCCAGCAGCCAGGACAGGGGAGTTTCACCCCTCCACTTT
d_call: NA; v_call: TRBV20-1; clone_size: NA; j_call: TRBJ1-2; cdr3_aa: CSARSSSGTDYGYTF; cdr3_nt: TGCAGTGCTAGATCTTCTTCGGGGACGGACTATGGCTACACCTTC
d_call: NA; v_call: TRBV2; clone_size: NA; j_call: TRBJ2-5; cdr3_aa: CTSSEVARGHQETQYF; cdr3_nt: TGTACCAGCAGTGAAGTCGCCCGAGGCCATCAAGAGACCCAGTACTTC
d_call: NA; v_call: TRBV3-1; clone_size: NA; j_call: TRBJ1-2; cdr3_aa: CASSPDIILNYGYTF; cdr3_nt: TGTGCCAGCAGCCCGGACATAATACTCAACTATGGCTACACCTTC
d_call: NA; v_call: TRBV7-9; clone_size: NA; j_call: TRBJ1-5; cdr3_aa: CASSDSGGSNQPQHF; cdr3_nt: TGTGCCAGCAGCGATAGTGGGGGCAGCAATCAGCCTCAGCATTTT
d_call: TRBD2; v_call: TRBV20-1; clone_size: NA; j_call: TRBJ2-1; cdr3_aa: CSAFGLAGDHEQFF; cdr3_nt: TGCAGTGCTTTTGGACTAGCGGGAGACCACGAGCAGTTCTTC
d_call: TRBD1; v_call: TRBV20-1; clone_size: NA; j_call: TRBJ2-3; cdr3_aa: CSADRTGSTDTQYF; cdr3_nt: TGCAGTGCGGATAGGACAGGGAGCACAGATACGCAGTATTTT
d_call: TRBD2; v_call: TRBV10-3; clone_size: few; j_call: TRBJ2-7; cdr3_aa: CASGTSGRYNEQYF; cdr3_nt: TGTGCCAGTGGGACTAGCGGGAGGTACAATGAGCAGTACTTC
d_call: NA; v_call: TRBV6-1; clone_size: NA; j_call: TRBJ2-5; cdr3_aa: CASTGSRGVRETQYF; cdr3_nt: TGTGCCAGCACAGGTTCCAGGGGGGTGAGAGAGACCCAGTACTTC
d_call: NA; v_call: TRBV12-3/TRBV12-4; clone_size: NA; j_call: TRBJ2-5; cdr3_aa: CASSFANEQYF; cdr3_nt: TGTGCCAGCAGTTTCGCCAATGAGCAGTACTTC
d_call: NA; v_call: TRBV12-3/TRBV12-4; clone_size: few; j_call: TRBJ2-5; cdr3_aa: CASSLAQTQYF; cdr3_nt: TGTGCCAGCAGTTTAGCACAGACCCAGTACTTC
d_call: NA; v_call: TRBV6-5; clone_size: many; j_call: TRBJ2-5; cdr3_aa: CASSYTGTYQETQYF; cdr3_nt: TGTGCCAGCAGTTACACGGGGACTTACCAAGAGACCCAGTACTTC
d_call: TRBD1; v_call: TRBV6-4; clone_size: NA; j_call: TRBJ1-5; cdr3_aa: CASSVTGGAQPQHF; cdr3_nt: TGTGCCAGCAGTGTGACAGGGGGTGCTCAGCCCCAGCATTTT
d_call: NA; v_call: TRBV5-5; clone_size: NA; j_call: TRBJ2-5; cdr3_aa: CASAPGAGREETQYF; cdr3_nt: TGTGCCAGCGCCCCAGGGGCAGGGAGGGAAGAGACCCAGTACTTC
d_call: TRBD1; v_call: TRBV28; clone_size: few; j_call: TRBJ2-3; cdr3_aa: CASRGRGPDTQYF; cdr3_nt: TGTGCCAGCAGGGGCAGGGGGCCAGATACGCAGTATTTT
d_call: TRBD2; v_call: TRBV6-6; clone_size: NA; j_call: TRBJ2-4; cdr3_aa: CASSRTPAESSGRGAKNIQYF; cdr3_nt: TGTGCCAGCAGCCGAACCCCCGCTGAGAGTAGCGGGCGAGGGGCCAAAAACATTCAGTACTTC
d_call: NA; v_call: TRBV6-5; clone_size: few; j_call: TRBJ2-4; cdr3_aa: CASSYGTGSLIQYF; cdr3_nt: TGTGCCAGCAGTTACGGTACAGGCTCGTTGATTCAGTACTTC
d_call: NA; v_call: TRBV6-2/TRBV6-3; clone_size: NA; j_call: TRBJ2-7; cdr3_aa: CASADSYEQYF; cdr3_nt: TGTGCCAGCGCGGACTCCTACGAGCAGTACTTC
d_call: NA; v_call: TRBV7-2; clone_size: NA; j_call: TRBJ2-7; cdr3_aa: CASTLSHRAYEQYF; cdr3_nt: TGTGCCAGCACCCTGTCCCACAGAGCCTACGAGCAGTACTTC